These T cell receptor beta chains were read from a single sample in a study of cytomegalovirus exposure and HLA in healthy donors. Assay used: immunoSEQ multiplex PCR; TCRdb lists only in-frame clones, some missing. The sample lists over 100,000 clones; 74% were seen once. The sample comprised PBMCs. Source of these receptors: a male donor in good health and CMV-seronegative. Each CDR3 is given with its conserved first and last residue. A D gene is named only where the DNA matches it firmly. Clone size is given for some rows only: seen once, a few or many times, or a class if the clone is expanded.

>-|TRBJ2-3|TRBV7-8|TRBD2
TGTGCCAGCAGCTTAGGACTAGCGGGGGTGCAAGATACGCAGTATTTT
CASSLGLAGVQDTQYF
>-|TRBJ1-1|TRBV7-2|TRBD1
TGTGCCAGCAGCTTAGCCCCAGGGGGTGAAGCTTTCTTT
CASSLAPGGEAFF
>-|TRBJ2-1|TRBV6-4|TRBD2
TGTGCCAGCAGTGATCTTAGGACTAGCAGGCTGAATGAGCAGTTCTTC
CASSDLRTSRLNEQFF
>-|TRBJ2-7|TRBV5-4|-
TGTGCCAGCAGCTCCCGGGACCCCTGGACTAACTACGAGCAGTACTTC
CASSSRDPWTNYEQYF
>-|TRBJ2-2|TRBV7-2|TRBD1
TGTGCCAGCAGCAGGGACAGTAAAACCGGGGAGCTGTTTTTT
CASSRDSKTGELFF
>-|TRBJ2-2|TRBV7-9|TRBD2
TGTGCCAGCAGCCCAGGGACTAGCGGGATAAACACCGGGGAGCTGTTTTTT
CASSPGTSGINTGELFF
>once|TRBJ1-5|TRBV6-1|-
TGTGCCAGCAGTGTCAAGAGGCTAAACTTTGGTCAGCCCCAGCATTTT
CASSVKRLNFGQPQHF
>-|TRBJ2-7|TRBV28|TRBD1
TGTGCCAGCAACACAGGGACAGGGGGCCTTTACGAGCAGTACTTC
CASNTGTGGLYEQYF
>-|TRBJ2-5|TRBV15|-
TGTGCCACCAGGAGGGGGGGGTCAGAAGAGACCCAGTACTTC
CATRRGGSEETQYF
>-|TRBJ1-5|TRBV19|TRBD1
TGTGCCAGTAGGGGACAGGCGAATCAGCCCCAGCATTTT
CASRGQANQPQHF
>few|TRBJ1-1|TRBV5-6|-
TGTGCCAGCAGCTTTTATTATGGACAGAACACTGAAGCTTTCTTT
CASSFYYGQNTEAFF
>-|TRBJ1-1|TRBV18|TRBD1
TGTGCCAGCTCACCCCCCCCGGGACAGCCGAACACTGAAGCTTTCTTT
CASSPPPGQPNTEAFF
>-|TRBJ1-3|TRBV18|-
TGTGCCAGCTCACCTCAGAACTCTGGAAACACCATATATTTT
CASSPQNSGNTIYF
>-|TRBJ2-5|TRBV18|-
TGTGCCAGCTCACCACCTACAGTGGAGACCCAGTACTTC
CASSPPTVETQYF
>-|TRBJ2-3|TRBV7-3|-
TGTGCCAGCAGCTTACGAAGCGCCGCAGATACGCAGTATTTT
CASSLRSAADTQYF
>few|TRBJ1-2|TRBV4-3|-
TGCGCCAGCAGCCACCTGGGGGGGGGCTACACCTTC
CASSHLGGGYTF
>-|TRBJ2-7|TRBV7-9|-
TGTTCCAGCAGCAGCCTCAAGACAGTCAAAAGCTCCTACGAGCAGTACTTC
CSSSSLKTVKSSYEQYF
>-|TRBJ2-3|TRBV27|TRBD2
TGTGCCAGCAGTTATAGCCTAGCGGGGAATACGCAGTATTTT
CASSYSLAGNTQYF
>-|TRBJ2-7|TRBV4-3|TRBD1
TGCGCCAGCAGCCAAGCCCTTGTGGTACAGGGGGCGGGGGAGCAGTACTTC
CASSQALVVQGAGEQYF
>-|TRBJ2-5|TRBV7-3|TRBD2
TGTGCCAGCAGCCCCTCCCCAGCGGGGGGGTTAGAGACCCAGTACTTC
CASSPSPAGGLETQYF
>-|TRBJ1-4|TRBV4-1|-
TGCGCCAGCAGCCAAGTCAACGCGAGGGAAAAACTGTTTTTT
CASSQVNAREKLFF
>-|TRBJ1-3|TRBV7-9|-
TGTGCCAGCGGCAGGGCCTCTGGAAACACCATATATTTT
CASGRASGNTIYF
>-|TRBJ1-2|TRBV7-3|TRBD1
TGTGCCAGCAGCCCAATGGGGACAGGGTATGGCTACACCTTC
CASSPMGTGYGYTF
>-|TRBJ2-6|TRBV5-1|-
TGCGCCAGCAGCTTGTCCCGTCCCTCCCTTGACAAGGCTGGGGCCAACGTCCTGACTTTC
CASSLSRPSLDKAGANVLTF
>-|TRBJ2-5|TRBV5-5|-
TGTGCCAGCAGCTCTAGCGGACAGGGATTCGAGACCCAGTACTTC
CASSSSGQGFETQYF
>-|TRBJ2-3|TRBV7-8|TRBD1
TGTGCCAGCAGCTTCAGTCAGGGGGCCGATGATACGCAGTATTTT
CASSFSQGADDTQYF
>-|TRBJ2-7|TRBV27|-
TGTGCCACCGCGGGGACAGAACCAAATTACGAGCAGTACTTC
CATAGTEPNYEQYF
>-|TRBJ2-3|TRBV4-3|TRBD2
TGCGCCAGCAGCCTCGGGACTAGCGGTCCCACCTTCACGCAGTATTTT
CASSLGTSGPTFTQYF
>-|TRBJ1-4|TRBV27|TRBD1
TGTGCCAGCAGACCTAGTGCGGGACAGGGCAGGGGAGTTGAAAAACTGTTTTTT
CASRPSAGQGRGVEKLFF
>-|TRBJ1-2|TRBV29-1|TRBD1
TGCAGCGTTGGCGGACAGGCTGATGGCTACACCTTC
CSVGGQADGYTF
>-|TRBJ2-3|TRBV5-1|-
TGCGCCAGCCAGATGGGGGCTACCACAGATACGCAGTATTTT
CASQMGATTDTQYF
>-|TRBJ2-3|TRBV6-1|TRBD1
TGTGCCAGCAGTAATGGACAGGGCACAGATACGCAGTATTTT
CASSNGQGTDTQYF
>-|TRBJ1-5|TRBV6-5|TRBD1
TGTGCCAGCAGAACCGGGACAGGGAATCAGCCCCAGCATTTT
CASRTGTGNQPQHF
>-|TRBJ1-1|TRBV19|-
TGTGCCAGTAGTATAGATGCTAGACAGCTGAACACTGAAGCTTTCTTT
CASSIDARQLNTEAFF
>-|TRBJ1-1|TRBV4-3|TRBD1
TGCGCCAGCAGCCGGACAACAGGGGGGACTGAAGCTTTCTTT
CASSRTTGGTEAFF
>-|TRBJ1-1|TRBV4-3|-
TGCGCCAGCAGCCAAGATCGAGGGTTGGCTGAAGCTTTCTTT
CASSQDRGLAEAFF
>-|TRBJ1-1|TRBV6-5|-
TGTGCCAGCAGTTACTCGAGTACCATGAACACTGAAGCTTTCTTT
CASSYSSTMNTEAFF
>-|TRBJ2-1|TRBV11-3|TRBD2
TGTGCCAGCAGCTTCTTCACTAGCGGGGGGGCCTACAATGAGCAGTTCTTC
CASSFFTSGGAYNEQFF
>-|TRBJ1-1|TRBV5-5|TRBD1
TGTGCCAGCAGCCTTGACAGGGGGACCACTGAAGCTTTCTTT
CASSLDRGTTEAFF
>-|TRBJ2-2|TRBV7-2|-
TGTGCCAGCAGCTCAGGGGTTTGGTCGGGACGGGAGGCCGGGGAGCTGTTTTTT
CASSSGVWSGREAGELFF
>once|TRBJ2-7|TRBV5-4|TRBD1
TGTGCCAGCAGCTTGGGTCGGACAGGGTTGCCCTACGAGCAGTACTTC
CASSLGRTGLPYEQYF
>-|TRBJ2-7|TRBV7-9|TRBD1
TGTGCCAGCAGCCCACGGGACAGGAGAGAAGGGGAGCAGTACTTC
CASSPRDRREGEQYF
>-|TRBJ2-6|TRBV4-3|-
TGCGCCAGCAGCCAAGCAGGGGTAGGGGCCAACGTCCTGACTTTC
CASSQAGVGANVLTF
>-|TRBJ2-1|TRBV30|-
TGTGCCTGGGGACACTACAATGAGCAGTTCTTC
CAWGHYNEQFF
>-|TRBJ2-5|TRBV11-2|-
TGTGCCAGCAGCATTAGTGGCGGCGAGACCCAGTACTTC
CASSISGGETQYF
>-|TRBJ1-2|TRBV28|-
TGTGCCAGCAGTTTATTCTACGGGGGGAACTATGGCTACACCTTC
CASSLFYGGNYGYTF
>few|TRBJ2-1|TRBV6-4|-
TGTGCCAGCAGTCGCGAACTAGGGATGGCCCACAATGAGCAGTTCTTC
CASSRELGMAHNEQFF
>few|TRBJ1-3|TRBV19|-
TGTGCCAGTAGTACCCGGCATCGACAGGACGGAAACACCATATATTTT
CASSTRHRQDGNTIYF
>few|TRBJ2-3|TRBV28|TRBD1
TGTGCCAGCATCCCGGGACAGGGTGAGACAGATACGCAGTATTTT
CASIPGQGETDTQYF
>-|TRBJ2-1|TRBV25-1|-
TGTGCCAGCAGTGAATTCCTGAGCTCCTACAATGAGCAGTTCTTC
CASSEFLSSYNEQFF
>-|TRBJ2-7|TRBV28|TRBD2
TGTGCCAGCAGTTTGTTTCTAGCGGGGAGGAAAAGAAGGAGTAACGAGCAGTACTTC
CASSLFLAGRKRRSNEQYF
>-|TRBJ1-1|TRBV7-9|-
TGTGCCAGCAGCTCCACTTCGTCGAGGGCTGAAGCTTTCTTT
CASSSTSSRAEAFF
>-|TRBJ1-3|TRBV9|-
TGTGCCAGCAGCTCCAGGGTAGTCGCTGGAAACACCATATATTTT
CASSSRVVAGNTIYF
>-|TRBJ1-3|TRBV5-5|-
TGTGCCAGCAGCTTTATAGACAGCTCTGGAAACACCATATATTTT
CASSFIDSSGNTIYF